Shown below are 7 T cell receptor beta chains from a single sample sequenced in a study of cytomegalovirus exposure and HLA in healthy donors. The primer mix had 60 Vbeta and 13 Jbeta primers. Profiling relied on immunoSEQ multiplex PCR, and the TCRdb table lists in-frame clones only, not all of them. Among some 170,000 clones listed, under 80% were seen once. The sample comprised PBMCs. These receptors were obtained from a middle-aged man in good health and CMV-seronegative.

The V and J genes are TRBV29-1 and TRBJ2-1; 8 bases are shared with TRBD2. Germline V gives CDR1 SQVTM, CDR2 ANQGSEA. V shed 5 bases, J shed 8 bases, and the junction held 5 bases outside the gene matches. The CDR3 contains 12 residues. The CDR3 protein is CSVSGGRHEQFF. The DNA for the CDR3 is TGCAGCGTTAGCGGGGGTCGGCATGAGCAGTTCTTC.

The count of this clone is one. The chain uses TRBV5-8 and TRBJ1-5; D might be TRBD1 (5 bases). The V and J ends lost 0 bases and 0 bases respectively, with 7 bases between them. The CDR3 has 15 amino acids. Germline assignment: CDR1 SGHTS and CDR2 YDEGEE. The CDR3 nucleotides read TGTGCCAGCAGCTTGGGGACACTTAGCAATCAGCCCCAGCATTTT. Translated: CASSLGTLSNQPQHF. The full variable domain, completed using reference TRBV5-8 and TRBJ1-5, is EAGVTQSPTHLIKTRGQQATLRCSPISGHTSVYWYQQALGLGLQFLLWYDEGEERNRGNFPPRFSGRQFPNYSSELNVNALELEDSALYLCASSLGTLSNQPQHFGDGTRLSIL.

This sequence joins TRBV30 and TRBJ1-5; D is unresolved. V was pared by 1 base and J by 7 bases, with 11 bases between. CDR1 is GTSNPN, CDR2 SVGIG, per germline (reference sequence). The CDR3 length is 13 residues. The CDR3 nucleotides read TGTGCCTGGAGTGGTGGGGAGGCCCAGCCCCAGCATTTT. Protein product: CAWSGGEAQPQHF. The entire variable domain, with the rest obtained from reference TRBV30 and TRBJ1-5, is as follows: SQTIHQWPATLVQPVGSPLSLECTVEGTSNPNLYWYRQAAGRGLQLLFYSVGIGQISSEVPQNLSASRPQDRQFILSSKKLLLSDSGFYLCAWSGGEAQPQHFGDGTRLSIL.

The chain employs TRBV18 and TRBJ2-2, with D possibly TRBD2 on 6 matching bases. Germline CDR1 and CDR2: KGHSH and LQKENI. V was pared by 3 bases and J by 5 bases, with 13 bases between. The CDR3 consists of 15 residues. CDR3 protein: CASSPWDFGTGELFF. The CDR3 bases are TGTGCCAGCTCACCTTGGGACTTCGGGACCGGGGAGCTGTTTTTT.

This sequence joins TRBV23-1 and TRBJ2-7, with 7 bases matching TRBD1. TRBV23-1 falls under the ORF class, with uncertain function. This CDR3 contains 16 residues. V gave up 4 bases and J gave up 7 bases; unmatched junction bases: 16. As DNA, the CDR3 is TGCGCCAGCAGTCCCTTTCCCCCGGGACAGATAGGAGAGCAGTACTTC. Its translation is CASSPFPPGQIGEQYF.

The chain has TRBV9 and TRBJ2-3; 9 nucleotides line up with TRBD2. Germline values: CDR1 SGDLS, CDR2 YYNGEE. J was trimmed by 4 bases and V by 5 bases; bases with no gene match: 11. The CDR3 is made up of 16 amino acids. DNA for the CDR3: TGTGCCAGCAGGTCGGACCTAGCGGGGAGGTCAGATACGCAGTATTTT. This translates into CASRSDLAGRSDTQYF.

The rearrangement links TRBV28 to TRBJ1-4; weak D call: TRBD1 (6 bases). From germline, CDR1 is MDHEN and CDR2 SYDVKM. Trimming removed 3 bases from V and 2 bases from J, with 19 bases in between. The CDR3 has 18 residues. CDR3 coding DNA: TGTGCCAGCAGTTTTTTCTTTGGGATAGGACAGACTAATGAAAAACTGTTTTTT. Encoded protein: CASSFFFGIGQTNEKLFF.